Described below is a single T cell receptor beta chain sequence and its context. The record originates from a study of blood T cell repertoires in COVID-19. Overall study: The United States, Italy and Spain were the sources of the acute and convalescent COVID-19 samples. Sample material is recorded as cDNA or gDNA derived from T cells, B-cell-depleted T cells, or PBMCs.

Source study methods: How many nucleated cells were present was estimated from reference gene primer amplification. Profiling relied on immunoSEQ multiplex PCR, and the TCRdb table lists in-frame clones only, not all of them. Clone size and V and J calls were adopted from that table, with D and trimming inferred from the DNA. The sample shows about 190,000 clones, 84% of them seen only once. The CDR3 runs 12 residues. V was pared by 4 bases and J by 8 bases, with 11 bases between. The germline gives CDR1 SEHNR, CDR2 FQNEAQ (reference sequence). This clonotype originated in a human donor in a cohort sampled during active COVID-19. The chain is built from TRBV7-9 and TRBJ1-1, with D uncertain. The sample consisted of peripheral blood. The chain's CDR3 is CASSSSVPEAFF. Written as DNA, the CDR3 is TGTGCCAGCAGCTCCTCGGTCCCCGAAGCTTTCTTT.